This T cell receptor beta chain is drawn from a study of yellow fever vaccine responses in identical twins. General study points: In identical twins, vaccine T cell responses appeared partly shared and partly individual.

In regard to this clonotype: Its target is unknown.

CDR3 length equals 13 residues. J gave up 6 bases and V 3 bases, and 5 bases lay outside the gene matches. MiXCR was run by TCRdb on the RT-PCR reads, yielding one entry per CDR3 protein. This sample has more than 15,000 distinct CDR3 sequences, with roughly three quarters found just once. The TCR originated in a woman aged 18-30 years who received the yellow fever vaccine. This sequence joins TRBV12-3 or TRBV12-4 and TRBJ2-7, with 7 bases aligning to TRBD1. Sequences were derived from T cells from blood (PBMCs), unsorted or a sorted subset (not recorded which), sampled before or after yellow fever vaccination (not recorded which). The CDR3 DNA is TGTGCCAGCAGTTTTGACAGGGCCCTCGAGCAGTACGTC. It codes for CASSFDRALEQYV.